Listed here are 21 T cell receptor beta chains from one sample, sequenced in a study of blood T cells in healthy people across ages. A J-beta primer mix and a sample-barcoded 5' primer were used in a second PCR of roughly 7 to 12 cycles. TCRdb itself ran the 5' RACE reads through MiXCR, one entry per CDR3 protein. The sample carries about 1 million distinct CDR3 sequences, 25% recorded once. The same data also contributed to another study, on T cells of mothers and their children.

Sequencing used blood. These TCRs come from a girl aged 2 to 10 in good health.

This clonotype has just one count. This CDR3 reads CASSQGAGQGSQPQHF. DNA of the CDR3: TGCGCCAGCAGCCAGGGGGCCGGACAGGGTTCGCAGCCCCAGCATTTT. J is TRBJ1-5 and V is TRBV4-1, with 8 bases matching TRBD1. Germline values: CDR1 MGHRA, CDR2 YSYEKL. This CDR3 is built from 16 residues. V lost 3 bases and J lost 7; bases outside the gene matches: 11.

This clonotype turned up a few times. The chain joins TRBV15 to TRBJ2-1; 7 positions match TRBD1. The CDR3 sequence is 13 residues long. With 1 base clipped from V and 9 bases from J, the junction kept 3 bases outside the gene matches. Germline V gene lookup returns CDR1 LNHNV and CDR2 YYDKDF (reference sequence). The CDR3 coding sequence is TGTGCCACCAGCAGAGCGGACAGGAGTGAGCAGTTCTTC. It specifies CATSRADRSEQFF.

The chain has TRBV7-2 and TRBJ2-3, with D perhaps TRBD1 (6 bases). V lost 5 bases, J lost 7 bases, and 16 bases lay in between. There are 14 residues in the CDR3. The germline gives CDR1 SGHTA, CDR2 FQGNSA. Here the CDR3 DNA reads TGTGCCAGCAGCCGCACAAAGGGGGAGAATACGCAGTATTTT. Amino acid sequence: CASSRTKGENTQYF.

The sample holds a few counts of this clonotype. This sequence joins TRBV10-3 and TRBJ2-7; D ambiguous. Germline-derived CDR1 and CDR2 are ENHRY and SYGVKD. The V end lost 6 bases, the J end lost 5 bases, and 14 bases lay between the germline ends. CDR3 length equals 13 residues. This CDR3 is CAIRPTNEDEQYF. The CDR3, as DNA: TGTGCCATCAGACCGACGAACGAAGACGAGCAGTACTTC.

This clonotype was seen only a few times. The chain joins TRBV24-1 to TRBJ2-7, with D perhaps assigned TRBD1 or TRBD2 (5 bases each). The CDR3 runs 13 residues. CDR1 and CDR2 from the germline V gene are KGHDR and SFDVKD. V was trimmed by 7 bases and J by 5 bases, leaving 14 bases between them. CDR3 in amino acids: CATRGTGNDEQYF. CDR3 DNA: TGTGCCACCAGGGGGACGGGGAACGACGAGCAGTACTTC.

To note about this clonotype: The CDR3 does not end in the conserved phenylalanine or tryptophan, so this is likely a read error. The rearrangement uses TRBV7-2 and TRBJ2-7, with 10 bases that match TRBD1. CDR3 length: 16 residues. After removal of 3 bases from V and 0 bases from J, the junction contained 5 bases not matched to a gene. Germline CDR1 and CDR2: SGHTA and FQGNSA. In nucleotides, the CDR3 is TGTGCCAGCAGCTTCTCCGGGACAGGGGACTCCTACGAGCAGTACCTC. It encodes CASSFSGTGDSYEQYL.

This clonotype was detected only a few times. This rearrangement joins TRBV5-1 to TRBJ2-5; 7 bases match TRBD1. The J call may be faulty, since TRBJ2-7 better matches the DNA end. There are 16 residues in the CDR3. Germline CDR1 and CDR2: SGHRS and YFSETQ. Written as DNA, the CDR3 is TGCGCCAGCAGCTTTTTAGGGGGCTTCACTCAAGACGAGCAGTACTTC. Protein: CASSFLGGFTQDEQYF.

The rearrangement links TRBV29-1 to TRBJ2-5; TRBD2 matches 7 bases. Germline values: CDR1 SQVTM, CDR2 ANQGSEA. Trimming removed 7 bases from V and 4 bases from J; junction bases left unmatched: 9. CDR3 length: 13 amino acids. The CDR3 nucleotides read TGCAGCGCCCCCGGGGGGATTCTAGAGACCCAGTACTTC. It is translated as CSAPGGILETQYF.

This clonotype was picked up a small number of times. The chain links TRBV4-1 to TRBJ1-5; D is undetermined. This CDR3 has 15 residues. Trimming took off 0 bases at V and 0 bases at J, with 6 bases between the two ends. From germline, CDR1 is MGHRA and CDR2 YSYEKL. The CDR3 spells CASSQDSSSNQPQHF. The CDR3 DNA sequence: TGCGCCAGCAGCCAAGACTCGAGTAGCAATCAGCCCCAGCATTTT.

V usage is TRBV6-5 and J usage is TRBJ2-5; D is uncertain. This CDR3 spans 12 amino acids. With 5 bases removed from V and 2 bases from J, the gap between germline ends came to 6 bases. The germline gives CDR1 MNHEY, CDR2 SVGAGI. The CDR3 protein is CASSAVQETQYF. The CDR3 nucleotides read TGTGCCAGCAGTGCAGTGCAAGAGACCCAGTACTTC.

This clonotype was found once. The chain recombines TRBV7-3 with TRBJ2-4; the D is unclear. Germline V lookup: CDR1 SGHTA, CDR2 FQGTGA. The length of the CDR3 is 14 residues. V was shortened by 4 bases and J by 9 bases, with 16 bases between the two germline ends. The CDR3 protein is CASSSLERVPIQYF. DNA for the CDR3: TGTGCCAGCAGCTCCTTGGAAAGAGTCCCCATTCAGTACTTC.

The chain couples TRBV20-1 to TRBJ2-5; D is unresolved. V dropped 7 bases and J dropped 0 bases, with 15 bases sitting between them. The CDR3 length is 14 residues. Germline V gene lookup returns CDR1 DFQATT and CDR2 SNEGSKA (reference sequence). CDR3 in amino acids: CSVAGFGYQETQYF. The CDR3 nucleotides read TGCAGTGTAGCTGGGTTCGGGTACCAAGAGACCCAGTACTTC.

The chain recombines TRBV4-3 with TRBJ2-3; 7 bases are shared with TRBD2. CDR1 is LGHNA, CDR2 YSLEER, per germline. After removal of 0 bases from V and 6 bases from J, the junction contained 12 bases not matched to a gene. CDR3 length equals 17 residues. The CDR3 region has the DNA TGCGCCAGCAGCCAAGAAGGCGGCGGGAGTGGGGCGGATACGCAGTATTTT. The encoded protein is CASSQEGGGSGADTQYF.

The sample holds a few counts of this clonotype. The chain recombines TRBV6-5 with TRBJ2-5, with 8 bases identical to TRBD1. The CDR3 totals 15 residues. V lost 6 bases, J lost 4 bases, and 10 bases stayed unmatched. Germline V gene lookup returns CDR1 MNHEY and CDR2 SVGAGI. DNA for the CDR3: TGTGCCAGCAGCGGACAGGGTCGGAGAGGAGAGACCCAGTACTTC. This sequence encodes CASSGQGRRGETQYF.

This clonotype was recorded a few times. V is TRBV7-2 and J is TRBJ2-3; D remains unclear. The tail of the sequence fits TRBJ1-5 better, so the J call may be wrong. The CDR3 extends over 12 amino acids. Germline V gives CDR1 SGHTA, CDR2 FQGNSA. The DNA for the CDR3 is TGTGCCAGCAGCCTGGAAATAGATACGCAGCATTTT. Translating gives CASSLEIDTQHF.

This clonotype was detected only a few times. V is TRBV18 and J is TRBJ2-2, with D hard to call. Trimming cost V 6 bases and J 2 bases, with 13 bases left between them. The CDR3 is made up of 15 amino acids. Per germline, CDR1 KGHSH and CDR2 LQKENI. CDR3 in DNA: TGTGCCAGCTCTTCAGGACGGTATAACACCGGGGAGCTGTTTTTT. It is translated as CASSSGRYNTGELFF.

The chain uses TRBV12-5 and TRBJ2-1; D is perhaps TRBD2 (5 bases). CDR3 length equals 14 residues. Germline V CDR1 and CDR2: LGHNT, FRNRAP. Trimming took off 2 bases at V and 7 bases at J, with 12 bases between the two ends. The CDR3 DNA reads TGTGCTAGTGGTTTGTTCAGGAGAGGGAATGAGCAGTTCTTC. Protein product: CASGLFRRGNEQFF.

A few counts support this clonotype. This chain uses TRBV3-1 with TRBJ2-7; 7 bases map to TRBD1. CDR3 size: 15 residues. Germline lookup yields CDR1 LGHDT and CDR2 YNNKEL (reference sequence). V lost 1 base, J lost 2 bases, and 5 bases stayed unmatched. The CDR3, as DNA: TGTGCCAGCAGCCAAGGGGACAGCACCCCCTACGAGCAGTACTTC. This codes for CASSQGDSTPYEQYF.

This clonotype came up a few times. In nucleotides, the CDR3 is TGCAGCGTTTGGTGGGGACAGGGAACTGGAGAGCAGTACTTC. Its translation is CSVWWGQGTGEQYF. This chain connects TRBV29-1 to TRBJ2-7; 9 nucleotides agree with TRBD1. Per germline, CDR1 SQVTM and CDR2 ANQGSEA. After removal of 5 bases from V and 7 bases from J, the junction contained 12 bases not matched to a gene. The CDR3 length is 14 residues.

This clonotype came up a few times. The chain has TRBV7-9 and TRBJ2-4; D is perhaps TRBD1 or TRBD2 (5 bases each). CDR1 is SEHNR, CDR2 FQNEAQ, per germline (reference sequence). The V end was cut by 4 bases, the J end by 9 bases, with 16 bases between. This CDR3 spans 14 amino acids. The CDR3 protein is CASSSTRDGGIQYF. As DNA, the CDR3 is TGTGCCAGCAGCTCCACAAGAGATGGGGGCATTCAGTACTTC.

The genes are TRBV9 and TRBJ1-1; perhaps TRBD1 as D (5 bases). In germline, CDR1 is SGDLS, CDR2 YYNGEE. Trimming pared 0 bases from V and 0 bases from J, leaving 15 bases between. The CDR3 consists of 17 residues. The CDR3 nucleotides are TGTGCCAGCAGCGTAGAAGAGGCAGGGATGATGAACACTGAAGCTTTCTTT. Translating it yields CASSVEEAGMMNTEAFF.